Sequencing of this T cell receptor beta chain was carried out in a study of blood T cell repertoires in COVID-19. The wider study: The origin of the acute and convalescent COVID-19 samples was the United States, Italy and Spain.

The repertoire was sequenced with immunoSEQ multiplex PCR; TCRdb's copy has only in-frame clones and lacks some. This repertoire shows some 55,000 clones, 90% found once; its top ten account for 7% to 9%. CDR1 is ENHRY and CDR2 is SYGVKD in the germline V gene. The CDR3 is 12 residues long. V was shortened by 4 bases and J by 0 bases, with 3 bases between the two germline ends. Material: peripheral blood. The clonotype originates from a woman between 40 and 50 years old with active COVID-19. The chain carries TRBV10-3 and TRBJ2-5; D gene uncertain. CDR3 residues: CAISGDQETQYF. The CDR3 DNA is TGTGCCATCAGTGGCGACCAAGAGACCCAGTACTTC.